These 18 T cell receptor beta chains originate from one sample sequenced in a study of shared clonotypes between healthy human individuals. Positive CCR7 selection of CD45RO-negative cells yielded the naive CD8 cells, and terminally differentiated effector memory CD45RA+ cells were excluded. Assay used: immunoSEQ multiplex PCR; TCRdb lists only in-frame clones, some missing. Of millions of clones listed, just under 95% are singletons. Sequenced sample: naive CD8+ T cells sorted from blood. The receptor source for this set is a man aged 18 to 35 in good health.

Here the CDR3 reads CASSYSVGTFNYEQYF. The CDR3 DNA sequence: TGTGCCAGCAGTTACTCCGTTGGGACTTTTAACTACGAGCAGTACTTC. This chain connects TRBV6-5 to TRBJ2-7; TRBD2 might be the D (6 bases). Per germline, CDR1 MNHEY and CDR2 SVGAGI. The V end was cut by 0 bases, the J end by 3 bases, with 15 bases between. The CDR3 length is 16 residues.

This clone was counted a single time. V usage is TRBV20-1 and J usage is TRBJ2-1; D remains ambiguous. The V end was cut by 6 bases, the J end by 9 bases, with 12 bases between. CDR3 length equals 11 residues. The V gene's germline CDR1 is DFQATT and CDR2 SNEGSKA (reference sequence). In DNA form, the CDR3 reads TGCAGTGCCCTAGAGTGGGGTGAGCAGTTCTTC. This encodes CSALEWGEQFF.

The chain uses TRBV21-1 and TRBJ2-7; the table calls TRBD2, which could not be checked here. TRBV21-1 represents a pseudogene. The CDR3 loop spans 17 amino acids. The CDR3 nucleotides are TGTGCCAGCAGCAAAGGGAGCGTTCCCTCCCCCACCTACGAGCAGTACTTC. As protein: CASSKGSVPSPTYEQYF.

The rearrangement joins TRBV29-1 to TRBJ2-1; TRBD1 aligns across 9 bases. After removal of 6 bases from V and 8 bases from J, the junction contained 14 bases not matched to a gene. The CDR3 contains 15 residues. From germline, CDR1 is SQVTM and CDR2 ANQGSEA. The CDR3 bases are TGCAGCGTCGTCCTAGGGGACAGGGTTTGGGATGAGCAGTTCTTC. It specifies CSVVLGDRVWDEQFF.

The chain uses TRBV30 and TRBJ1-1, with 9 bases that match TRBD1. V shed 4 bases, J shed 4 bases, and the junction held 1 base outside the gene matches. This CDR3 spans 12 amino acids. Germline CDR1 reads GTSNPN; CDR2 reads SVGIG (reference sequence). The CDR3 sequence: CAWTGQGTEAFF. The DNA for the CDR3 is TGTGCCTGGACGGGACAGGGCACTGAAGCTTTCTTT.

This chain uses TRBV28 with TRBJ2-7, with TRBD2 as a possible D gene (5 bases). CDR1 is MDHEN, CDR2 SYDVKM, per germline. Trimming took 7 bases from V and 5 from J, leaving 15 bases between them. The CDR3 sequence is 13 residues long. CDR3 sequence reads: CASKIRGADEQYF. CDR3 bases: TGTGCCAGCAAAATCCGGGGTGCGGACGAGCAGTACTTC.

The V gene is TRBV28, the J gene TRBJ2-3; possibly TRBD2 for D (5 bases). This CDR3 has 14 residues. V lost 3 bases and J lost 4, with 11 bases in between. Germline CDR1 MDHEN, CDR2 SYDVKM. The CDR3 DNA follows: TGTGCCAGCAGTTTGAGTGGTAGCGCAGATACGCAGTATTTT. This codes for CASSLSGSADTQYF. Combining the CDR3 with reference TRBV28 and TRBJ2-3 gives the whole variable domain DVKVTQSSRYLVKRTGEKVFLECVQDMDHENMFWYRQDPGLGLRLIYFSYDVKMKEKGDIPEGYSVSREKKERFSLILESASTNQTSMYLCASSLSGSADTQYFGPGTRLTVL.

The chain combines TRBV9 with TRBJ2-1; perhaps TRBD1 as D (6 bases). This CDR3 spans 15 amino acids. Germline values: CDR1 SGDLS, CDR2 YYNGEE. V was cut by 2 bases and J by 4 bases, with 13 bases left in between. The CDR3 loop is CASSVEQGYYNEQFF. The CDR3 coding sequence is TGTGCCAGCAGCGTGGAACAGGGTTATTACAATGAGCAGTTCTTC.

The chain links TRBV7-9 to TRBJ2-7; 9 bases are a match to TRBD2. The CDR3 runs to 13 residues. With V trimmed by 7 bases and J by 1 base, 2 bases remained unmatched. Germline loops: CDR1 SEHNR, CDR2 FQNEAQ (reference sequence). CDR3 DNA sequence: TGTGCCAGCACCGCGGGAGGGTCCTACGAGCAGTACTTC. Its translation: CASTAGGSYEQYF. Using reference TRBV7-9 and TRBJ2-7 for the parts outside the CDR3, the full variable domain is DTGVSQNPRHKITKRGQNVTFRCDPISEHNRLYWYRQTLGQGPEFLTYFQNEAQLEKSRLLSDRFSAERPKGSFSTLEIQRTEQGDSAMYLCASTAGGSYEQYFGPGTRLTVT.

The chain uses TRBV2 and TRBJ2-7; D not certain. V was shortened by 7 bases and J by 7 bases, with 11 bases between the two germline ends. This CDR3 spans 11 amino acids. Germline CDR1 and CDR2: SNHLY and FYNNEI. The CDR3 here is CASKYDAEQYF. The CDR3 DNA reads TGTGCCAGCAAATACGATGCGGAGCAGTACTTC.

As for this clone: This specimen includes other DNA sequences encoding the same CDR3. The J gene is TRBJ2-3, the V gene TRBV7-2, with 12 bases identical to TRBD2. Germline-derived CDR1 and CDR2 are SGHTA and FQGNSA. There are 15 residues in the CDR3. With 3 bases clipped from V and 4 bases from J, the junction kept 2 bases outside the gene matches. CDR3 sequence: CASSLTSGRSDTQYF. CDR3 DNA sequence: TGTGCCAGCAGCTTGACTAGCGGGAGATCAGATACGCAGTATTTT.

The chain has TRBV7-9 and TRBJ1-2; 9 positions agree with TRBD1. V lost 2 bases to trimming and J lost 6 bases; unmatched junction nucleotides: 10. The CDR3 spans 16 residues. CDR1 and CDR2 (germline): SEHNR, FQNEAQ (reference sequence). This chain's CDR3 is CASSLRDRESNHGYTF. The CDR3 DNA reads as TGTGCCAGCAGCTTACGGGACAGGGAGAGTAATCATGGCTACACCTTC. The whole variable domain, filled in from reference TRBV7-9 and TRBJ1-2, reads DTGVSQNPRHKITKRGQNVTFRCDPISEHNRLYWYRQTLGQGPEFLTYFQNEAQLEKSRLLSDRFSAERPKGSFSTLEIQRTEQGDSAMYLCASSLRDRESNHGYTFGSGTRLTVV.

As regards this clone: A read error may account for a junction end that differs from germline. Other DNA sequences in the sample encode the same CDR3. The V call is TRBV6-5, the J call TRBJ2-1; D is unresolved. There are 13 residues in the CDR3. Germline CDR1 and CDR2: MNHEY and SVGAGI. DNA for the CDR3: TGTGCTAGCAGTTATCCCTTGACTAATGAGCAGTTCTTC. This codes for CASSYPLTNEQFF.

As to this clone: Other DNA sequences in the sample encode the same CDR3. The chain links TRBV27 to TRBJ2-7, with 8 bases fitting TRBD2. V lost 6 bases to trimming and J lost 5 bases; unmatched junction nucleotides: 9. This CDR3 is 14 amino acids long. Germline V lookup: CDR1 MNHEY, CDR2 SMNVEV (reference sequence). DNA of the CDR3: TGTGCCAGCAGCTCTCTTGCGGGGGGAAACGAGCAGTACTTC. Amino acid sequence: CASSSLAGGNEQYF.

As to this clone: Other DNA sequences from this sample encode an identical CDR3 as well. The gene calls are TRBV7-9 and TRBJ2-1; D may be TRBD1 (8 bases). The germline V gene encodes CDR1 SEHNR and CDR2 FQNEAQ (reference sequence). V was trimmed by 5 bases and J by 9 bases, leaving 14 bases between them. The CDR3 sequence is 13 residues long. The CDR3 DNA reads as TGTGCCAGCAGCCCCACAGGGGGGGGTGAGCAGTTCTTC. Encoded protein: CASSPTGGGEQFF.

As to this clone: Other DNA sequences in this sample translate to the same CDR3. The rearrangement links TRBV30 to TRBJ1-1; D not resolved. The CDR3 length is 11 residues. Trimming cost V 8 bases and J 0 bases, with 7 bases left between them. The germline V gene has CDR1 GTSNPN and CDR2 SVGIG (reference sequence). CDR3 sequence reads: CAQALNTEAFF. CDR3 in DNA: TGTGCCCAAGCTCTGAACACTGAAGCTTTCTTT. Complete variable domain (other parts from reference TRBV30 and TRBJ1-1): SQTIHQWPATLVQPVGSPLSLECTVEGTSNPNLYWYRQAAGRGLQLLFYSVGIGQISSEVPQNLSASRPQDRQFILSSKKLLLSDSGFYLCAQALNTEAFFGQGTRLTVV.

This chain links TRBV27 with TRBJ2-3; TRBD1 matches 7 bases. The junction had 10 bases not matched to a gene; V was cut back by 6 bases and J by 4 bases. Germline V gene sequence: CDR1 MNHEY, CDR2 SMNVEV (reference sequence). The CDR3 runs 15 residues. The CDR3 sequence is CASSQGVGQADTQYF. DNA of the CDR3: TGTGCCAGCAGCCAGGGGGTGGGGCAAGCAGATACGCAGTATTTT.

The chain carries TRBV2 and TRBJ2-7, with D possibly being TRBD1 (5 bases). CDR3 size: 14 residues. Trimming took 4 bases from V and 2 from J, leaving 12 bases between them. Germline V gene sequence: CDR1 SNHLY, CDR2 FYNNEI. The CDR3 sequence: CASSGGSSTYEQYF. CDR3 DNA: TGTGCCAGCAGTGGGGGCAGCTCAACCTACGAGCAGTACTTC.